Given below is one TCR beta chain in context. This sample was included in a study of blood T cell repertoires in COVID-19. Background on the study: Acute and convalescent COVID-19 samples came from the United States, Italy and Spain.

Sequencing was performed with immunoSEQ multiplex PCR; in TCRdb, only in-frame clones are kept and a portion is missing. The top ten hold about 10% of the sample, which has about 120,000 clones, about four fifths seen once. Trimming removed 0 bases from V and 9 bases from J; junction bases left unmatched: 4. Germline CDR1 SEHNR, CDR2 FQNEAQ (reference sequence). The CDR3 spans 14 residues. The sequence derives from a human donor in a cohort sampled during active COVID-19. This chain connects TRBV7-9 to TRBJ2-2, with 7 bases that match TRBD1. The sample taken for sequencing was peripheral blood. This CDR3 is CASSLATGVRELFF. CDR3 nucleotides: TGTGCCAGCAGCTTAGCAACAGGGGTGCGGGAGCTGTTTTTT.